The next 18 T cell receptor beta chains were all read from a single sample in a study. The sorted Tregs were CD4+CD25+CD127-/low cells. TCRdb reprocessed the 5' RACE reads via MiXCR and lists one record per CDR3 protein. Found here are roughly 45,000 distinct CDR3 sequences, 22% of them singletons; the top ten hold 3.5% to 4.5%. Sequencing was carried out using Tregs sorted from a lymph node. These TCRs come from a female donor with breast cancer.

This clonotype was counted only a few times. The chain recombines TRBV5-1 with TRBJ1-6, with D perhaps TRBD1 (5 bases). This CDR3 is built from 15 residues. The germline V and J ends were trimmed by 0 bases and 7 bases, with 11 bases remaining between them. CDR1 is SGHRS and CDR2 is YFSETQ in the germline V gene. DNA of the CDR3: TGCGCCAGCAGCTTGGACGGGACGACAAATTCACCCCTCCACTTT. It specifies CASSLDGTTNSPLHF.

This chain joins TRBV12-3 or TRBV12-4 and TRBJ2-2; TRBD1 is a possible D gene (6 bases). The V gene lost 3 bases and the J gene lost 3 bases, with 11 bases spanning the gap. This CDR3 region has 15 residues. For the CDR3, the DNA is TGTGCCAGCAGTTTGGTTCACAGGGACACCGGGGAGCTGTTTTTT. Amino acid sequence: CASSLVHRDTGELFF.

V is TRBV5-1 and J is TRBJ2-7; 8 bases line up with TRBD1. J lost 3 bases, V lost 5 bases, and 10 bases had no gene match. Germline CDR1 and CDR2: SGHRS and YFSETQ. There are 15 residues in the CDR3. CDR3 residues: CASRVSGTGFYEQYF. The CDR3 DNA reads TGCGCCAGCAGAGTATCCGGGACAGGTTTCTACGAGCAGTACTTC.

This clonotype occurred once. The chain combines TRBV12-3 or TRBV12-4 with TRBJ2-5, with no clear D. The CDR3 covers 14 residues. V shed 4 bases and J shed 5 bases, with 14 bases lying between them. The CDR3 DNA is TGTGCCAGCAGTTCGGACGGTAGGATTGAGACCCAGTACTTC. This encodes CASSSDGRIETQYF.

This clonotype was found a few times. This chain joins TRBV12-5 and TRBJ2-2; D is ambiguous. There are 13 residues in the CDR3. The germline V gene has CDR1 LGHNT and CDR2 FRNRAP. Between the trimmed V and J ends, which lost 6 bases and 0 bases, there was a span of 5 bases. CDR3 region: CASGATNTGELFF. CDR3 coding DNA: TGTGCTAGTGGGGCCACGAACACCGGGGAGCTGTTTTTT. Filled out from reference TRBV12-5 and TRBJ2-2, the complete variable domain reads DARVTQTPRHKVTEMGQEVTMRCQPILGHNTVFWYRQTMMQGLELLAYFRNRAPLDDSGMPKDRFSAEMPDATLATLKIQPSEPRDSAVYFCASGATNTGELFFGEGSRLTVL.

With respect to this clonotype: With a much larger clone just one base away, this may be a read error. This chain uses TRBV5-6 with TRBJ2-1; 9 bases map to TRBD2. Germline loops: CDR1 SGHDT, CDR2 YYEEEE. The CDR3 spans 15 residues. The CDR3 DNA sequence: TGTGCCAGCAGCTTGCCTAGCGGGATCTACAATGGGCAGTTCTTC. Its protein product is CASSLPSGIYNGQFF.

This clonotype was observed at least ten times. J is TRBJ2-1 and V is TRBV9, with 8 bases identical to TRBD2. This CDR3 has 16 amino acids. Germline trimming cut 2 bases from V and 5 bases from J; bases unmatched to any gene: 9. From germline, CDR1 is SGDLS and CDR2 YYNGEE. The CDR3 nucleotides read TGTGCCAGCAGCGTTACTTCCGCGGGAGGTCACAATGAGCAGTTCTTC. Amino acids: CASSVTSAGGHNEQFF.

Notes on this clonotype: A read error may produce the germline difference seen at one junction end. V usage is TRBV6-4 and J usage is TRBJ1-2; D possibly corresponds to TRBD1 (6 bases). Germline CDR1 is MRHNA and CDR2 is SNTAGT. The CDR3 covers 12 residues. For the CDR3, the DNA is TGTGCCAGCAGTCTGCAGGTGGGGGGCTGCACCTTC. Protein: CASSLQVGGCTF.

The chain couples TRBV7-2 to TRBJ2-3; D is tentatively TRBD1 or TRBD2 (6 bases each). CDR1 is SGHTA, CDR2 FQGNSA, per germline. The CDR3 length is 14 residues. The V end lost 3 bases, the J end lost 6 bases, and 13 bases lay between the germline ends. The CDR3 coding sequence is TGTGCCAGCAGCTTCGTTCCGGGGGCCGATACGCAGTATTTT. Its translation is CASSFVPGADTQYF.

There are a few counts of this clonotype. This chain links TRBV27 with TRBJ2-1; the D is unclear. Looked up from germline, CDR1 is MNHEY and CDR2 is SMNVEV (reference sequence). The CDR3 has 11 amino acids. The V and J ends lost 3 bases and 10 bases respectively, with 7 bases between them. The CDR3 spells CASSFRSEQFF. The DNA of the CDR3 is TGTGCCAGCAGTTTTAGGTCCGAGCAGTTCTTC.

This clonotype was seen at least ten times. The chain recombines TRBV15 with TRBJ2-5, with TRBD1 as a possible D gene (7 bases). There are 13 residues in the CDR3. V was shortened by 3 bases and J by 4 bases, with 9 bases between the two germline ends. The V gene's germline CDR1 is LNHNV and CDR2 YYDKDF (reference sequence). CDR3 in DNA: TGTGCCACCAGCAGGCAGGGGGGAGAGACCCAGTACTTC. As protein: CATSRQGGETQYF.

The rearrangement links TRBV20-1 to TRBJ2-2; the D gene is possibly TRBD1 (5 bases). This CDR3 has 15 residues. Looked up from germline, CDR1 is DFQATT and CDR2 is SNEGSKA (reference sequence). V lost 0 bases to trimming and J lost 6 bases, with 14 bases between them. The CDR3 DNA reads as TGCAGTGCTAGAGATGTCAGGGATCTCTCCGGGGAGCTGTTTTTT. Translating gives CSARDVRDLSGELFF.

This clonotype has at least ten counts. The rearrangement uses TRBV7-9 and TRBJ2-5; the D gene could be TRBD1 or TRBD2 (5 bases each). The germline V gene encodes CDR1 SEHNR and CDR2 FQNEAQ (reference sequence). V was trimmed by 5 bases and J by 2 bases, leaving 15 bases between them. The CDR3 has 15 amino acids. DNA of the CDR3: TGTGCCAGCAGCGCCCGGCGGTGGGGGCAAGAGACCCAGTACTTC. Encoded protein: CASSARRWGQETQYF.

Ten or more counts support this clonotype. The V and J genes are TRBV15 and TRBJ2-7, with 8 positions matching TRBD1. V dropped 4 bases and J dropped 6; count of bases not matched to a gene: 5. The CDR3 extends over 13 amino acids. Germline V lookup: CDR1 LNHNV, CDR2 YYDKDF (reference sequence). The CDR3 loop is CATSTDRVFEQYF. CDR3 in DNA: TGTGCCACCAGCACGGACAGGGTTTTCGAGCAGTACTTC. Full variable domain (outside the CDR3, taken from reference TRBV15 and TRBJ2-7): DAMVIQNPRYQVTQFGKPVTLSCSQTLNHNVMYWYQQKSSQAPKLLFHYYDKDFNNEADTPDNFQSRRPNTSFCFLDIRSPGLGDTAMYLCATSTDRVFEQYFGPGTRLTVT.

This clonotype has at least ten counts. The junction departs from the called germline gene at one end, perhaps through a read error. V usage is TRBV7-7 and J usage is TRBJ2-1; 7 nucleotides agree with TRBD1. Germline V gene data show CDR1 as SSHAT and CDR2 as FNYEAQ (reference sequence). The CDR3 is made up of 15 amino acids. CDR3 in amino acids: CASSLVPGGYNEQFF. The CDR3 region has the DNA TGTGCTAGCAGCTTAGTACCAGGGGGTTACAATGAGCAGTTCTTC.

This chain connects TRBV6-5 to TRBJ2-7; 11 bases align to TRBD2. V trimming: 6 bases; J trimming: 3 bases; junction bases outside the gene matches: 7. The CDR3 runs to 15 residues. The V gene's germline CDR1 is MNHEY and CDR2 SVGAGI. CDR3 nucleotides: TGTGCCAGCAGACCCGGGACTAGCGGAAGCTACGAGCAGTACTTC. Its protein is CASRPGTSGSYEQYF.

This clonotype was picked up a small number of times. One end of the junction is discordant with germline, which a read error may explain. V is TRBV6-5 and J is TRBJ2-6; a weak D match, TRBD1 (5 bases). Germline V gives CDR1 MNHEY, CDR2 SVGAGI. This CDR3 contains 15 residues. The CDR3: CASSYSVSGASVLTF. The CDR3 region has the DNA TGTGCCAGCAGTTACTCGGTCTCTGGGGCCAGCGTCCTGACTTTC.

In regard to this clonotype: Being one base from a much bigger clone, this may be a read error. This rearrangement joins TRBV5-1 to TRBJ2-1, with TRBD2 as a possible D gene (6 bases). The CDR3 extends over 12 amino acids. V lost 10 bases and J 3 bases, leaving 11 bases between the germline ends. CDR1 SGHRS and CDR2 YFSETQ come from the germline V gene. The CDR3 sequence is CARRGFYNEQFF. The CDR3 coding sequence is TGCGCCCGACGGGGGTTCTACAATGAGCAGTTCTTC.